The rows below give T cell receptor beta chains drawn from one sample of a study of early T cells in non-severe SARS-CoV-2 infection. MiXCR, applied by TCRdb to the 5' RACE reads, yields one record per CDR3 protein. The repertoire holds tens of thousands of distinct CDR3 sequences, with around 12% as singletons. The sequenced material came from whole blood. These receptors were obtained from an adult who was a healthcare worker with PCR-confirmed SARS-CoV-2 infection or an uninfected control (not recorded which). The conserved cysteine and the conserved F or W are not part of the CDR3 here.

TRBV6-1	16	TRBJ2-1	ASRDPYGLAGGVNEQF
TRBV20-1	13	TRBJ1-1	SARDHGAGGTEAF
TRBV19	12	TRBJ2-3	ASSLQGSTDTQY
TRBV19	13	TRBJ2-1	ASSAPGPLSNEQF
TRBV6-1	14	TRBJ1-5	ASSEIDTVGNQPQH
TRBV20-1	9	TRBJ1-2	SLLGDEGYT
TRBV5-1	12	TRBJ2-1	ASSSGTPLNEQF
TRBV7-9	13	TRBJ2-7	ASSFGQGTSYEQY
TRBV28	10	TRBJ2-1	ASSGGLDEQF
TRBV4-1	14	TRBJ2-7	ASSQGSAYRTYEQY
TRBV6-6	11	TRBJ1-3	ASSGASGNTIY
TRBV6-1	11	TRBJ2-7	ASSEARGYLQY
TRBV3-1	11	TRBJ2-2	ASSQSRAGELF